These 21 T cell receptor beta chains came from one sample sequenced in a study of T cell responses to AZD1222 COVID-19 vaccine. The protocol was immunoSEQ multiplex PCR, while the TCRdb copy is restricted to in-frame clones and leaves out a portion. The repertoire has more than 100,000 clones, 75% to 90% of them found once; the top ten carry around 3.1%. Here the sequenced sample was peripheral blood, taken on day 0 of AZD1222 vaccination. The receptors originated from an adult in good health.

The CDR3 DNA is TGTGCCAGCAGCCAAGTTCGCCACGAGCAGTACTTC. Translation gives CASSQVRHEQYF. This chain uses TRBV3-1 (or the pseudogene TRBV3-2) with TRBJ2-7; the D is unclear. The CDR3 consists of 12 residues. Germline V gene data show CDR1 as LGHDT and CDR2 as YNNKEL (reference sequence). Trimming removed 1 base from V and 5 bases from J, with 6 bases in between.

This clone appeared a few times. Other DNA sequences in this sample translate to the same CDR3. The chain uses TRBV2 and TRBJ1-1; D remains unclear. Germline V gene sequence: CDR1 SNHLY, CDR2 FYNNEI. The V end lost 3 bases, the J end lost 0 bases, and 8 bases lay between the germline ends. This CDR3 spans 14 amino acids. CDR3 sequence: CASSDRTVNTEAFF. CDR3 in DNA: TGTGCCAGCAGTGATCGGACGGTGAACACTGAAGCTTTCTTT.

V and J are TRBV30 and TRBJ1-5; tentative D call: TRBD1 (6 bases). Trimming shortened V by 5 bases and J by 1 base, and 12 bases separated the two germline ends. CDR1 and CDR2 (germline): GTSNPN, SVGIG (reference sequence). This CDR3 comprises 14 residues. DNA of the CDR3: TGTGCCTGGGGGGGGGCGGCGAGCAATCAGCCCCAGCATTTT. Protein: CAWGGAASNQPQHF.

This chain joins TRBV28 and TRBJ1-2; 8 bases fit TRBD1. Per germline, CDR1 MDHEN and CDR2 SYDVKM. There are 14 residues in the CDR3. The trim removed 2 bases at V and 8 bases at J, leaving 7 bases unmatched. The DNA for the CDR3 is TGTGCCAGCAGTTTAGGGCAGGGGGCATTAGGCTACACCTTC. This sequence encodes CASSLGQGALGYTF.

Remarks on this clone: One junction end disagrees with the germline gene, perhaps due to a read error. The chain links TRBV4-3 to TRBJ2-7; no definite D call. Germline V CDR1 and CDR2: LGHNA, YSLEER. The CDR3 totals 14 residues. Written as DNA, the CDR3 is TGCGCCAGCAGCCAAGACCGGCTCTCCGACGAGCAGTACTTC. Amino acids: CASSQDRLSDEQYF.

CDR3 DNA: TGTGCCAGCAGTTTGGGTCAGGGATATGGAAACACCATATATTTT. Translation gives CASSLGQGYGNTIYF. The chain links TRBV27 to TRBJ1-3; D may be TRBD1 (5 bases). The V gene lost 3 bases and the J gene lost 3 bases, with 12 bases spanning the gap. The germline V gene encodes CDR1 MNHEY and CDR2 SMNVEV (reference sequence). This CDR3 has 15 amino acids.

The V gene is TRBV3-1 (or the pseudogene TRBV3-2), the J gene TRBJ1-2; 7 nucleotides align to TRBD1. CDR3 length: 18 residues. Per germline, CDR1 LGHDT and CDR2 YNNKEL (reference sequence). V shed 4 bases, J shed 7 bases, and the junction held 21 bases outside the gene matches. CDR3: CASSRGALTGQPGRGYTF. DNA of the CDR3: TGTGCCAGCAGCCGAGGGGCGTTAACGGGACAGCCGGGTCGTGGCTACACCTTC.

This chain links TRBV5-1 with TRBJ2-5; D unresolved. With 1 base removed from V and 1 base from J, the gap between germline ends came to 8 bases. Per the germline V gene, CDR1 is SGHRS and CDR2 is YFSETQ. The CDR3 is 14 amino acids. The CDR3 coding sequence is TGCGCCAGCAGCTTGATGACGGCCCAAGAGACCCAGTACTTC. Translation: CASSLMTAQETQYF.

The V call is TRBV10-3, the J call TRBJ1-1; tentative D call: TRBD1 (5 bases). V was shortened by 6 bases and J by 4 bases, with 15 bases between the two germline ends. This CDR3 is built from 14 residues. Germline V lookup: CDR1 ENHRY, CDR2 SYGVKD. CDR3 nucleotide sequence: TGTGCCATCAGGACAGCCGCCGGGGTCACTGAAGCTTTCTTT. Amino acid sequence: CAIRTAAGVTEAFF.

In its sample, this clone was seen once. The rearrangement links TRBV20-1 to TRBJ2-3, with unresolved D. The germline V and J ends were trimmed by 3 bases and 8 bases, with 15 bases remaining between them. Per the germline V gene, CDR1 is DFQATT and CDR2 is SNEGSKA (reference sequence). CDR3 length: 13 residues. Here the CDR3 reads CSASKARMGTQYF. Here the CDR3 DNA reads TGCAGTGCTAGTAAAGCCCGGATGGGTACGCAGTATTTT.

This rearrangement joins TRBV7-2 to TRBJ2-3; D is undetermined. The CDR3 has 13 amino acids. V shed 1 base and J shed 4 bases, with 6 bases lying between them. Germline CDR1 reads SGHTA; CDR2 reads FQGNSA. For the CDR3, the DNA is TGTGCCAGCAGCTTAGATGGTCCAGATACGCAGTATTTT. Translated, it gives CASSLDGPDTQYF.

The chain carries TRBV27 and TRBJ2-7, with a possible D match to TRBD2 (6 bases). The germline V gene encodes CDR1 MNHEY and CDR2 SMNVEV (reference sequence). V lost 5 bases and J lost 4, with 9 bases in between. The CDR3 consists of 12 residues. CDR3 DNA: TGTGCCAGCAGTGGAGGGATTTACGAGCAGTACTTC. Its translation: CASSGGIYEQYF.

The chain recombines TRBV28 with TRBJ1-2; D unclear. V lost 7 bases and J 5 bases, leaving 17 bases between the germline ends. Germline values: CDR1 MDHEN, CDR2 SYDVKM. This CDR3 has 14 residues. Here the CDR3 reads CASNQAGRWYGYTF. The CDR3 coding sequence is TGTGCCAGCAACCAGGCGGGGAGATGGTATGGCTACACCTTC.

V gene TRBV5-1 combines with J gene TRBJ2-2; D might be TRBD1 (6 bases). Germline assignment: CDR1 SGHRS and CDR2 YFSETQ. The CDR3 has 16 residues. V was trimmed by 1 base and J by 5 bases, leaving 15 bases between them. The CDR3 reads CASSLFGTSMTGELFF. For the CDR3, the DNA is TGCGCCAGCAGCTTGTTTGGGACATCGATGACCGGGGAGCTGTTTTTT.

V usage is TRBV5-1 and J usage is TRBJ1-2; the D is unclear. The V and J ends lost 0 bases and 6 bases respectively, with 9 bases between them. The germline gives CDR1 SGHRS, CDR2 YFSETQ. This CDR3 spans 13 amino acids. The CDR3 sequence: CASSLEALDGYTF. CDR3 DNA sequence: TGCGCCAGCAGCTTGGAGGCTTTGGATGGCTACACCTTC. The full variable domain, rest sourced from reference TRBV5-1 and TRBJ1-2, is KAGVTQTPRYLIKTRGQQVTLSCSPISGHRSVSWYQQTPGQGLQFLFEYFSETQRNKGNFPGRFSGRQFSNSRSEMNVSTLELGDSALYLCASSLEALDGYTFGSGTRLTVV.

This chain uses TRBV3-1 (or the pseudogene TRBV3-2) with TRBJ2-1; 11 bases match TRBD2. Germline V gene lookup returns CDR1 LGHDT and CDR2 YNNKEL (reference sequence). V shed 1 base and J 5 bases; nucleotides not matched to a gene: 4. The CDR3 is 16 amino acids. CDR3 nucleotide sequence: TGTGCCAGCAGCCAAGGTGTAGCGGGGGGGGACAATGAGCAGTTCTTC. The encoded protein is CASSQGVAGGDNEQFF.

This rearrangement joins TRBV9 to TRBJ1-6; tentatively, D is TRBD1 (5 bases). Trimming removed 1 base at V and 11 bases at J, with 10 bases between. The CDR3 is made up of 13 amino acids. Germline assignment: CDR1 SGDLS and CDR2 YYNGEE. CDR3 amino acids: CASSVYEGPPLHF. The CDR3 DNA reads TGTGCCAGCAGCGTATACGAGGGGCCACCCCTCCACTTT.

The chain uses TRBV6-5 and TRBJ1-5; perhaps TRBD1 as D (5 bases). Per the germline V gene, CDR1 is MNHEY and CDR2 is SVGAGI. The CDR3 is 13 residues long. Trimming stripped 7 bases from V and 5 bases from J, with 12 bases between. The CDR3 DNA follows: TGTGCCAGCAACTCCCAGGGTGATCAGCCCCAGCATTTT. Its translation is CASNSQGDQPQHF.

The CDR3 bases are TGTGCCAGCTCACCACGCCAGGGGTCACCTCAACCAGAGACCCAGTACTTC. Residues: CASSPRQGSPQPETQYF. This chain uses TRBV18 with TRBJ2-5; a possible D gene is TRBD1 (6 bases). CDR3 length: 17 residues. The germline CDR1 and CDR2 sequences are KGHSH and LQKENI. Trimming left V 1 base short and J 4 bases short, with 19 bases between.

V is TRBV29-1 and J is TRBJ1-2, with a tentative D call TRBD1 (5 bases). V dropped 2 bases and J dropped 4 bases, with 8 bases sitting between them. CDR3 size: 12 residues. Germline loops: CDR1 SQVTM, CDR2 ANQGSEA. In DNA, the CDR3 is TGCAGCGTTGAACGGCAGGGCTATGGCTACACCTTC. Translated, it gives CSVERQGYGYTF.

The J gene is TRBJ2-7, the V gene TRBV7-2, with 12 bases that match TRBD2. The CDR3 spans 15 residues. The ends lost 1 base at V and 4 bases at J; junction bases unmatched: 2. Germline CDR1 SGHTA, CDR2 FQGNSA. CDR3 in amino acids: CASSLVLAGGYEQYF. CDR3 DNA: TGTGCCAGCAGCTTAGTCCTAGCGGGAGGGTACGAGCAGTACTTC.